A single sample is the source of the 22 T cell receptor beta chains below, sequenced in a study of T cell responses to AZD1222 COVID-19 vaccine (dated by TCRdb to about 2021). The time point label, read with the paper, signifies: baseline before first vaccination. The sample's treatment or condition label, decoded: meningococcal conjugate vaccine given as trial control. Library preparation was by the immunoSEQ multiplex PCR assay. The source is immuneACCESS, and TCRdb retained only in-frame sequences with V and J called. Part of the clones is not carried over; for the studies checked, unresolved V genes explain less than half of this, and the remainder is unexplained. The sample contains 120,000 to 150,000 clones, around nine tenths of them found a single time. The ten most abundant clones make up around 2.8% of the sample. The sequences come from peripheral blood, collected on day 0 of MenACWY control vaccination. The receptors here all came from an adult in good health.

This rearrangement joins TRBV4-1 to TRBJ2-2; 8 bases match TRBD2. Germline trimming cut 9 bases from V and 6 bases from J; bases unmatched to any gene: 9. The CDR3 loop spans 14 amino acids. Germline-derived CDR1 and CDR2 are MGHRA and YSYEKL. As DNA, the CDR3 is TGCGCCAGTTCATTTAGCGGGGATGCCGGGGAGCTGTTTTTT. Residues: CASSFSGDAGELFF.

The chain has TRBV15 and TRBJ2-5; D is perhaps TRBD1 (6 bases). Germline-derived CDR1 and CDR2 are LNHNV and YYDKDF (reference sequence). The CDR3 has 13 amino acids. The V end was cut by 9 bases, the J end by 3 bases, with 14 bases between. Here the CDR3 reads CATRGGIKETQYF. CDR3 sequence (DNA): TGTGCCACAAGAGGGGGTATCAAAGAGACCCAGTACTTC.

The rearrangement uses TRBV9 and TRBJ2-7; 7 bases map to TRBD1. This CDR3 has 14 amino acids. Germline V gene lookup returns CDR1 SGDLS and CDR2 YYNGEE. The V segment lost 0 bases and the J segment 4 bases; nucleotides outside the gene matches: 4. CDR3 nucleotide sequence: TGTGCCAGCAGCGTAGCTACAGGGGAATACGAGCAGTACTTC. Amino acid sequence: CASSVATGEYEQYF.

CDR3 protein: CASSYYLGTGELFF. DNA of the CDR3: TGTGCCAGCAGTTACTACTTAGGCACCGGGGAGCTGTTTTTT. The rearrangement joins TRBV6-5 to TRBJ2-2; D is uncertain. Deletions cut 1 base from V and 4 bases from J, with 7 bases between. The CDR3 sequence is 14 residues long. Per germline, CDR1 MNHEY and CDR2 SVGAGI.

This clone was seen a few times. The V gene is TRBV11-2, the J gene TRBJ1-3; no definite D call. Deletions cut 3 bases from V and 4 bases from J, with 10 bases between. Germline loops: CDR1 SGHAT, CDR2 FQNNGV. This CDR3 has 14 amino acids. CDR3 residues: CASSFHGSGNTIYF. CDR3 DNA: TGTGCCAGCAGCTTTCACGGATCCGGAAACACCATATATTTT. The whole variable domain, remainder taken from reference TRBV11-2 and TRBJ1-3, is EAGVAQSPRYKIIEKRQSVAFWCNPISGHATLYWYQQILGQGPKLLIQFQNNGVVDDSQLPKDRFSAERLKGVDSTLKIQPAKLEDSAVYLCASSFHGSGNTIYFGEGSWLTVV.

This chain connects TRBV7-8 to TRBJ1-2; D call uncertain. Trimming pared 5 bases from V and 2 bases from J, leaving 9 bases between. Germline-derived CDR1 and CDR2 are SGHVS and FQNEAQ. This CDR3 has 13 residues. CDR3 sequence reads: CASSRTGNYGYTF. The CDR3 bases are TGTGCCAGCAGCCGGACGGGGAACTATGGCTACACCTTC.

The V call is TRBV15, the J call TRBJ1-2; D unclear. Germline V gives CDR1 LNHNV, CDR2 YYDKDF (reference sequence). Trimming took off 4 bases at V and 1 base at J, with 13 bases between the two ends. CDR3 length equals 15 residues. In DNA form, the CDR3 reads TGTGCCACCAGCAAGACCCCGGGAGGTAACTATGGCTACACCTTC. It encodes CATSKTPGGNYGYTF.

This clone was recorded only once. The chain joins TRBV6-1 to TRBJ1-5; 7 bases line up with TRBD1. The CDR3 covers 19 residues. The germline gives CDR1 MNHNS, CDR2 SASEGT. V trimming: 4 bases; J trimming: 0 bases; junction bases outside the gene matches: 15. CDR3 bases: TGTGCCAGCAGTGCCAGGGGGGGACTACTCACATATAGCAATCAGCCCCAGCATTTT. It yields the protein CASSARGGLLTYSNQPQHF.

DNA for the CDR3: TGTGCCAGCAGGAGGGACACTGAAGCTTTCTTT. It yields the protein CASRRDTEAFF. V gene TRBV6-5 combines with J gene TRBJ1-1; D is undetermined. Between the trimmed V and J ends, which lost 6 bases and 3 bases, there was a span of 5 bases. CDR3 size: 11 residues. The germline CDR1 and CDR2 sequences are MNHEY and SVGAGI.

This clone was seen just once. The CDR3 DNA reads as TGTGCCAGCAGCCCAACTAGCGGCGCCTACAATGAGCAGTTCTTC. It encodes CASSPTSGAYNEQFF. The gene calls are TRBV7-3 and TRBJ2-1; 8 nucleotides match TRBD2. Germline V gene sequence: CDR1 SGHTA, CDR2 FQGTGA. The CDR3 totals 15 residues. Trimming at V came to 5 bases and at J to 2 bases, leaving 5 bases not matched to a gene.

In this sample, this clone turned up a few times. The V gene is TRBV2, the J gene TRBJ1-5; D gene unclear. V lost 1 base and J lost 2, with 6 bases in between. This CDR3 is built from 14 residues. Germline V gene lookup returns CDR1 SNHLY and CDR2 FYNNEI. CDR3 DNA sequence: TGTGCCAGCAGTGAAGGGATGGGCAATCAGCCCCAGCATTTT. Its protein product is CASSEGMGNQPQHF.

The chain has TRBV19 and TRBJ1-6; possibly TRBD1 for D (5 bases). CDR1 LNHDA and CDR2 SQIVND come from the germline V gene (reference sequence). Trimming shortened V by 9 bases and J by 9 bases, and 15 bases separated the two germline ends. This CDR3 is built from 13 residues. This CDR3 is CASRDSSGSPLHF. The CDR3 DNA reads TGTGCCAGCAGGGACTCTTCAGGTTCACCCCTCCACTTT.

The V call is TRBV28, the J call TRBJ2-1; possibly TRBD2 for D (5 bases). V was shortened by 9 bases and J by 2 bases, with 11 bases between the two germline ends. The CDR3 length is 13 residues. The germline V gene has CDR1 MDHEN and CDR2 SYDVKM. The CDR3 here is CASTEAPYNEQFF. The CDR3 DNA sequence: TGTGCCAGTACGGAGGCCCCCTACAATGAGCAGTTCTTC.

This chain links TRBV5-6 with TRBJ2-3; the D is unclear. CDR1 is SGHDT, CDR2 YYEEEE, per germline. V shed 1 base and J shed 7 bases, with 10 bases lying between them. There are 13 residues in the CDR3. The CDR3, as DNA: TGTGCCAGCAGCTTGTCAGCTTTGAATACGCAGTATTTT. This encodes CASSLSALNTQYF.

J is TRBJ2-2 and V is TRBV6-1, with 8 nucleotides matching TRBD1. From germline, CDR1 is MNHNS and CDR2 SASEGT. The CDR3 has 15 amino acids. J was trimmed by 4 bases and V by 3 bases; bases with no gene match: 4. The CDR3 DNA sequence: TGTGCCAGCAGTGATTGGACAGGGATCACCGGGGAGCTGTTTTTT. This encodes CASSDWTGITGELFF.

This chain uses TRBV28 with TRBJ2-1; 16 nucleotides agree with TRBD2. The J segment lost 9 bases and the V segment lost 5 bases, leaving 10 bases of the junction unmatched. The CDR3 sequence is 17 residues long. The germline CDR1 and CDR2 sequences are MDHEN and SYDVKM. CDR3 coding DNA: TGTGCCAGCAGTAGTCCGGGGACTAGCGGGAGGGCCAGTGAGCAGTTCTTC. Translation gives CASSSPGTSGRASEQFF. The whole variable domain, remainder taken from reference TRBV28 and TRBJ2-1, is DVKVTQSSRYLVKRTGEKVFLECVQDMDHENMFWYRQDPGLGLRLIYFSYDVKMKEKGDIPEGYSVSREKKERFSLILESASTNQTSMYLCASSSPGTSGRASEQFFGPGTRLTVL.

The chain links TRBV4-1 to TRBJ2-3; TRBD2 agrees at 10 bases. After removal of 6 bases from V and 0 bases from J, the junction contained 6 bases not matched to a gene. The germline gives CDR1 MGHRA, CDR2 YSYEKL. The CDR3 runs 16 residues. CDR3 region: CASRWLAGVSTDTQYF. CDR3 coding DNA: TGCGCCAGCAGGTGGCTAGCGGGAGTTAGCACAGATACGCAGTATTTT.

This chain uses TRBV7-9 with TRBJ1-5; possibly TRBD1 for D (6 bases). This CDR3 spans 14 amino acids. The V gene lost 2 bases and the J gene lost 4 bases, with 9 bases spanning the gap. Per germline, CDR1 SEHNR and CDR2 FQNEAQ (reference sequence). CDR3 DNA: TGTGCCAGCAGCTTAAGCACAGGGAATCAGCCCCAGCATTTT. Its translation: CASSLSTGNQPQHF.

The chain links TRBV7-8 to TRBJ1-2; no definite D call. The CDR3 totals 13 residues. The ends were cut back, 5 bases at V and 4 bases at J, with 11 bases in the middle. Germline CDR1 and CDR2: SGHVS and FQNEAQ. This chain's CDR3 is CASSPQTLYGYTF. DNA for the CDR3: TGTGCCAGCAGCCCCCAGACCCTCTATGGCTACACCTTC. The full variable domain, rest sourced from reference TRBV7-8 and TRBJ1-2, is GAGVSQSPRYKVAKRGQDVALRCDPISGHVSLFWYQQALGQGPEFLTYFQNEAQLDKSGLPSDRFFAERPEGSVSTLKIQRTQQEDSAVYLCASSPQTLYGYTFGSGTRLTVV.

The chain combines TRBV7-2 with TRBJ2-7; 9 bases are shared with TRBD2. CDR1 is SGHTA, CDR2 FQGNSA, per germline. The CDR3 has 15 amino acids. V was clipped by 5 bases and J by 3 bases; unmatched bases: 8. CDR3 protein: CASSLSTSGHYEQYF. The CDR3 coding sequence is TGTGCCAGCAGCCTCTCGACTAGCGGCCACTACGAGCAGTACTTC.

The chain couples TRBV7-2 to TRBJ2-7, with D unclear. CDR3 length equals 15 residues. The germline V and J ends were trimmed by 4 bases and 3 bases, with 16 bases remaining between them. Germline assignment: CDR1 SGHTA and CDR2 FQGNSA. CDR3: CASSSTWGRNYEQYF. CDR3 DNA sequence: TGTGCCAGCAGCTCCACATGGGGTAGGAACTACGAGCAGTACTTC.

CDR3 bases: TGTGCCAGTAGTCTAAAGCCGATGAACACTGAAGCTTTCTTT. It is translated as CASSLKPMNTEAFF. The V gene is TRBV19, the J gene TRBJ1-1; unclear D gene. CDR1 LNHDA and CDR2 SQIVND come from the germline V gene (reference sequence). The CDR3 totals 14 residues. V dropped 5 bases and J dropped 0 bases, with 10 bases sitting between them.